This T cell receptor beta chain was sequenced for a study of technical replicates of blood from a few donors. V lost 3 bases, J lost 1 base, and 10 bases lay in between. CDR3 length: 16 amino acids. The germline V gene has CDR1 SGHVS and CDR2 FNYEAQ. Repertoires were generated with immunoSEQ multiplex PCR, while TCRdb's copy carries only in-frame clones and drops some. The sample carries around 16,000 clones, approximately 83% recorded once. Sequencing was performed on PBMCs. This chain uses TRBV7-6 with TRBJ2-6; TRBD2 is a possible D gene (5 bases). This receptor was taken from a human donor in good health. Some clones in this sample may be carry-over from other donors' samples. The CDR3: CASSLQTGSGANVLTF. The CDR3 nucleotides are TGTGCCAGCAGCTTGCAAACGGGGTCTGGGGCCAACGTCCTGACTTTC. Full variable domain (rest looked up from reference TRBV7-6 and TRBJ2-6): GAGVSQSPRYKVTKRGQDVALRCDPISGHVSLYWYRQALGQGPEFLTYFNYEAQQDKSGLPNDRFSAERPEGSISTLTIQRTEQRDSAMYRCASSLQTGSGANVLTFGAGSRLTVL.